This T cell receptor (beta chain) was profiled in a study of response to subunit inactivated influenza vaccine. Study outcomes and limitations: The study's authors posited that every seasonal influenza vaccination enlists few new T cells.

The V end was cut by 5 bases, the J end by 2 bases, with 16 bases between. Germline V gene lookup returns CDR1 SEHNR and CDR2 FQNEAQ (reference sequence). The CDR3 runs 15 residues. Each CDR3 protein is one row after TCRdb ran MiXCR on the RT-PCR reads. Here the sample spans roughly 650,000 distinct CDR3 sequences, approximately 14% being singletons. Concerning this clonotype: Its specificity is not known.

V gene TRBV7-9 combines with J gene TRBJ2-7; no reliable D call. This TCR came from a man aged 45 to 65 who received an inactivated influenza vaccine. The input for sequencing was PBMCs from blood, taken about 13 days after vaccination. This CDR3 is CASSDARARPYEQYF. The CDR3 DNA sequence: TGTGCCAGCAGCGACGCACGGGCTCGCCCCTACGAGCAGTACTTC.